Listed below are T cell receptor beta chains from one sample, sequenced in a study of OX40 agonist ivuxolimab in advanced cancers. This table comes from immunoSEQ multiplex PCR, and its TCRdb copy is limited to in-frame clones, with some not included. The sample consists of approximately 94,000 clones, less than 90% of them appearing once. This material consisted of CD4+ or CD8+ T cells sorted from blood, taken in a trial of the OX40 agonist ivuxolimab. These receptors were collected from an adult with an advanced solid tumor such as melanoma, head and neck, liver or kidney cancer. CDR3s include the opening cysteine and the closing phenylalanine or tryptophan. D genes are given only for firm matches. Expanded clones get a size class; other rows say once, few or many, or leave the size out.

-	few	TRBV7-6	TRBJ2-1	CASSPLGGNEQFF	TGTGCCAGCAGCCCCTTAGGGGGAAATGAGCAGTTCTTC
TRBD1	-	TRBV6-6	TRBJ2-4	CASSYQQGVDKNIQYF	TGTGCCAGCAGTTACCAACAGGGGGTAGACAAAAACATTCAGTACTTC
-	-	TRBV27	TRBJ1-2	CASSPSGLGYGYTF	TGTGCCAGCAGTCCGTCCGGCCTAGGCTATGGCTACACCTTC
TRBD2	-	TRBV7-3	TRBJ2-3	CASSLGSGGAGDTQYF	TGTGCCAGCAGCTTGGGAAGCGGGGGGGCAGGAGATACGCAGTATTTT
-	-	TRBV13	TRBJ2-5	CASSFRQVETQYF	TGTGCCAGCAGCTTTCGTCAGGTAGAGACCCAGTACTTC
-	-	TRBV11-2	TRBJ2-3	CASSLTGPRDTQYF	TGTGCCAGCAGCTTAACAGGGCCAAGGGATACGCAGTATTTT
-	-	TRBV2	TRBJ2-2	CASSAGLGGTGELFF	TGTGCCAGCAGTGCAGGGTTGGGGGGCACCGGGGAGCTGTTTTTT
TRBD1	-	TRBV6-1	TRBJ1-3	CASSGGQGRNTIYF	TGTGCCAGCAGTGGCGGACAGGGTCGAAACACCATATATTTT
-	-	TRBV11-2	TRBJ1-1	CASSLAEGSETEAFF	TGTGCCAGCAGCTTGGCCGAGGGTAGCGAGACTGAAGCTTTCTTT
-	-	TRBV6-1	TRBJ2-4	CASSEALLGVGNIQYF	TGTGCCAGCAGTGAAGCGCTTCTGGGAGTGGGGAACATTCAGTACTTC
TRBD1	-	TRBV28	TRBJ1-1	CASSILGQVGAEAFF	TGTGCCAGCAGTATATTGGGACAGGTAGGCGCTGAAGCTTTCTTT
-	few	TRBV18	TRBJ2-5	CASSPPGEISETQYF	TGTGCCAGCTCACCACCGGGAGAAATCTCAGAGACCCAGTACTTC
TRBD1	once	TRBV18	TRBJ1-3	CASSPGTAPGNTIYF	TGTGCCAGCTCACCGGGGACAGCGCCCGGAAACACCATATATTTT
TRBD1	-	TRBV2	TRBJ1-3	CASGPVGGQGGNTIYF	TGTGCCAGCGGCCCAGTGGGTGGACAGGGAGGAAACACCATATATTTT
-	-	TRBV19	TRBJ2-1	CASSIERMGVGSYNEQFF	TGTGCCAGTAGTATCGAAAGGATGGGGGTCGGGTCCTACAATGAGCAGTTCTTC
TRBD2	-	TRBV6-6	TRBJ2-5	CASTSGGGETQYF	TGTGCCAGCACTAGCGGGGGGGGAGAGACCCAGTACTTC
-	-	TRBV10-1	TRBJ1-2	CARIGGEGYTF	TGCGCCAGGATCGGGGGGGAGGGCTACACCTTC
-	-	TRBV5-1	TRBJ2-7	CASSLRQTYEQYF	TGCGCCAGCAGCTTGAGGCAGACCTACGAGCAGTACTTC
-	once	TRBV20-1	TRBJ2-5	CSARGETQYF	TGCAGTGCTAGGGGAGAGACCCAGTACTTC
-	-	TRBV10-3	TRBJ2-3	CAISESRGDLTDTQYF	TGTGCCATCAGTGAGTCGAGAGGGGATTTAACAGATACGCAGTATTTT
-	-	TRBV18	TRBJ2-2	CASSGRGGTTDTGELFF	TGTGCCAGCTCTGGCAGGGGAGGGACCACGGATACCGGGGAGCTGTTTTTT
-	-	TRBV18	TRBJ2-5	CASSPRTAYQETQYF	TGTGCCAGCTCACCGAGGACAGCATACCAAGAGACCCAGTACTTC
TRBD1	-	TRBV10-1	TRBJ1-1	CASSESQGVRTEAFF	TGCGCCAGCAGTGAGTCCCAGGGGGTTCGAACTGAAGCTTTCTTT
-	-	TRBV5-1	TRBJ2-7	CASSLGGGSYEQYF	TGCGCCAGCAGCTTGGGAGGCGGCTCCTACGAGCAGTACTTC
-	once	TRBV5-6	TRBJ2-3	CASSLGVGSTDTQYF	TGTGCCAGCAGCTTGGGGGTGGGATCCACAGATACGCAGTATTTT
-	-	TRBV6-5	TRBJ1-1	CASSYSRIMNTEAFF	TGTGCCAGCAGTTACTCCCGAATCATGAACACTGAAGCTTTCTTT
-	-	TRBV7-2	TRBJ1-3	CASSRSSDSGNTIYF	TGTGCCAGCAGTCGTTCCAGTGATTCTGGAAACACCATATATTTT
TRBD1	once	TRBV4-3	TRBJ1-1	CASSQTGGSTEAFF	TGCGCCAGCAGCCAAACAGGGGGCTCCACTGAAGCTTTCTTT
-	-	TRBV19	TRBJ2-5	CASSIGQTYQETQYF	TGTGCCAGTAGTATCGGACAGACCTACCAAGAGACCCAGTACTTC
-	-	TRBV6-1	TRBJ2-5	CASSDRGAIETQYF	TGTGCCAGCAGTGACAGGGGAGCGATAGAGACCCAGTACTTC
TRBD1	-	TRBV4-3	TRBJ1-1	CASSLVGTGKKNTEAFF	TGCGCCAGCAGCCTGGTGGGGACAGGGAAGAAGAACACTGAAGCTTTCTTT
-	-	TRBV4-2	TRBJ1-4	CASSQTVEKLFF	TGTGCCAGCAGCCAGACGGTCGAAAAACTGTTTTTT
TRBD1	-	TRBV7-2	TRBJ2-7	CASSLGQGFGFQRNYEQYF	TGTGCCAGCAGCCTAGGACAGGGGTTTGGATTTCAGAGAAACTACGAGCAGTACTTC
-	-	TRBV28	TRBJ2-2	CASSFLGAGVTGELFF	TGTGCCAGCAGTTTCCTGGGGGCAGGGGTCACCGGGGAGCTGTTTTTT
-	once	TRBV29-1	TRBJ1-2	CSVERAGVGYTF	TGCAGCGTTGAAAGGGCGGGCGTCGGCTACACCTTC
-	once	TRBV10-1	TRBJ1-5	CASSAGRNQPQHF	TGCGCCAGCAGTGCAGGTCGCAATCAGCCCCAGCATTTT
TRBD1	-	TRBV7-9	TRBJ1-4	CASSRAGTVEKLFF	TGTGCCAGCAGTCGCGCCGGGACAGTCGAAAAACTGTTTTTT
TRBD1	-	TRBV12-5	TRBJ1-2	CASGLTGQVGYTF	TGTGCTAGTGGTTTGACCGGACAGGTGGGCTACACCTTC
-	-	TRBV7-9	TRBJ2-3	CASSPFPGFTDTQYF	TGTGCCAGCAGCCCTTTTCCGGGGTTCACAGATACGCAGTATTTT
-	once	TRBV5-6	TRBJ1-3	CASSLVRGNTIYF	TGTGCCAGCAGCTTGGTCAGGGGAAACACCATATATTTT
TRBD1	once	TRBV5-1	TRBJ2-1	CASSTGQEYNEQFF	TGCGCCAGCAGCACCGGACAGGAGTACAATGAGCAGTTCTTC
-	-	TRBV27	TRBJ1-4	CASTPGGFNEKLFF	TGTGCCAGCACCCCTGGGGGATTTAATGAAAAACTGTTTTTT
TRBD1	-	TRBV5-1	TRBJ2-1	CASSRDRVDEQFF	TGCGCCAGCAGCCGGGACAGGGTCGATGAGCAGTTCTTC
-	-	TRBV9	TRBJ2-7	CASSVATGTVYEQYF	TGTGCCAGCAGCGTAGCTACCGGGACGGTCTACGAGCAGTACTTC
-	few	TRBV7-9	TRBJ1-4	CASTPLREKLFF	TGTGCCAGCACCCCTCTGAGGGAAAAACTGTTTTTT